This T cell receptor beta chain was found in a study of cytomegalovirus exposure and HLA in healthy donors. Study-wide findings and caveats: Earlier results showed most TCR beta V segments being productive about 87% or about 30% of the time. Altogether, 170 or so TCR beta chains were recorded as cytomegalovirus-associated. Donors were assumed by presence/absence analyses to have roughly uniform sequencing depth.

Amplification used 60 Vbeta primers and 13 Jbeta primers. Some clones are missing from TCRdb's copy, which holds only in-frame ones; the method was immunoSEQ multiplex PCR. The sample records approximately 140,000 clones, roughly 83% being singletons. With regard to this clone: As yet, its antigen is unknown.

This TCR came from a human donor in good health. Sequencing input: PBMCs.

The CDR3 spells CASSSLDMRGETQYF. The CDR3, as DNA: TGTGCCAGCAGCTCGTTGGACATGCGGGGAGAGACCCAGTACTTC. The chain links TRBV5-4 to TRBJ2-5; TRBD2 is a possible D gene (6 bases). V lost 3 bases to trimming and J lost 4 bases, with 16 bases between them. Germline CDR1 reads SGHNT; CDR2 reads YYREEE (reference sequence). CDR3 length: 15 residues.